This TCR beta chain emerged from a study of vaccination effects on CD4 cells after COVID-19 (dated by TCRdb to about 2022). Turning to the overall study: Post-vaccine samples across the study were collected a median of 72 days after the second dose, with a range of 14 to 241. SARS-CoV-2 spike-specific CD4+ TCR repertoires from before and after mRNA vaccination were compared in COVID-19 convalescent patients and in infection-naive vaccine recipients. The full study included some 10 COVID-19 convalescent patients and a handful of SARS-CoV-2-naive healthy vaccine recipients. Cultures from other donors in the study were sequenced using the Oncomine TCR Beta short-read assay on an Illumina iSeq 100. Findings and caveats that apply to the study as a whole: In healthy vaccine recipients, vaccine-induced clones were almost all SARS-CoV-2 mono-reactive, with only 1 of 255 being cross-reactive with common cold coronaviruses. Only a small number of convalescent patients were included, and no early post-infection timepoints were available, which limited the study. Clones induced by infection and clones induced by vaccination both contracted markedly at late timepoints after vaccination, which fits with T cell responses waning over time.

Library preparation was by the immunoSEQ multiplex PCR assay. DNA from the cultured and isolated CD4+ T cells underwent TCR beta CDR3 sequencing. As for how the authors treated the data: Non-productive TCR sequences were discarded, and reads were trimmed to the CDR3 region, with only CDR3s of 7 or more amino acids retained. The MANAFEST web app was used to pick out antigen-specific clonotypes by comparing their expansion in peptide wells with that in reference cultures. To count as positive, a clone had to show expansion at FDR<0.05 compared with the reference and with all other wells, an odds ratio above 5, and a frequency above 0.1% in two replicate wells. Cross-reactive clonotypes were defined as significantly expanded in SARS-CoV-2 spike wells and in at least one common cold coronavirus spike condition. Levenshtein distance calculated with the stringdist R package was used to assess CDR3 similarity, and unrooted trees were constructed with ape in R 3.6.1. The source is immuneACCESS, and TCRdb retained only in-frame sequences with V and J called. Part of the clones is not carried over; for the studies checked, unresolved V genes explain less than half of this, and the remainder is unexplained. Clone size and V and J calls were adopted from that table, with D and trimming inferred from the DNA. The sample yields under 80,000 clones; under 85% were counted once. The ten largest clonotypes hold about 0.91% of the sample.

The germline V and J ends show losses of 5 bases and 3 bases respectively, and no gene match explains 6 bases of the junction. Reading the germline V gene gives CDR1 MDHEN and CDR2 SYDVKM. The CDR3, cysteine through phenylalanine, is 16 amino acids long. Only the CDR3 DNA stays, 48 bases, in frame from base 1. On this clone itself: Which antigen it targets is not known. Base qualities are not provided; no much larger clone lies one nucleotide away.

In the ViraFEST assay, PBMC were stimulated with viral peptide pools, and TCR sequencing was then used to find antigen-specific CD4+ T cell clonotypes based on their expansion. After less than 13 days of culture, CD4+ T cells were isolated with the EasySep CD4+ T cell isolation kit. Each participant got two doses of an mRNA SARS-CoV-2 vaccine, either BNT162b2 or mRNA-1273. The absence of prior SARS-CoV-2 infection in healthy vaccine recipients was confirmed by negative nucleocapsid antibodies before and after vaccination. About 2.1 million PBMC per well were cultured in IMDM with around 5% human AB serum, 8.5 to 10 IU/ml IL-2 and gentamicin, plus 10 ug/ml peptides. Half of the culture medium was replaced with fresh IL-2-containing medium on days 3 and 7. Each peptide stimulation condition was cultured in triplicate wells unless otherwise noted. PBMC were separated from whole blood using Ficoll-Paque Plus gradient centrifugation and were then either cryopreserved at -140C or used fresh. The spike proteins of SARS-CoV-2 and of the common cold coronaviruses HCoV-NL63, HCoV-OC43 and HCoV-229E were spanned by overlapping peptide pools. Genomic DNA was extracted from cultured CD4+ T cells with the QIAamp micro DNA kit.

Source: CD4+ T cells from PBMCs cultured with HCoV-OC43 spike peptides, taken after COVID-19 vaccination. The cell subset or site label for this specimen denotes: HCoV-OC43 spike overlapping peptide pool stimulation. This TCR was sampled from a human donor who received a COVID-19 vaccine. The V gene is TRBV28 and the J gene is TRBJ1-6, with 8 bases matching TRBD1. The CDR3 loop reads CASSGSGTGYNSPLHF. The bases read TGTGCCAGCAGTGGCTCCGGGACAGGCTATAATTCACCCCTCCACTTT.